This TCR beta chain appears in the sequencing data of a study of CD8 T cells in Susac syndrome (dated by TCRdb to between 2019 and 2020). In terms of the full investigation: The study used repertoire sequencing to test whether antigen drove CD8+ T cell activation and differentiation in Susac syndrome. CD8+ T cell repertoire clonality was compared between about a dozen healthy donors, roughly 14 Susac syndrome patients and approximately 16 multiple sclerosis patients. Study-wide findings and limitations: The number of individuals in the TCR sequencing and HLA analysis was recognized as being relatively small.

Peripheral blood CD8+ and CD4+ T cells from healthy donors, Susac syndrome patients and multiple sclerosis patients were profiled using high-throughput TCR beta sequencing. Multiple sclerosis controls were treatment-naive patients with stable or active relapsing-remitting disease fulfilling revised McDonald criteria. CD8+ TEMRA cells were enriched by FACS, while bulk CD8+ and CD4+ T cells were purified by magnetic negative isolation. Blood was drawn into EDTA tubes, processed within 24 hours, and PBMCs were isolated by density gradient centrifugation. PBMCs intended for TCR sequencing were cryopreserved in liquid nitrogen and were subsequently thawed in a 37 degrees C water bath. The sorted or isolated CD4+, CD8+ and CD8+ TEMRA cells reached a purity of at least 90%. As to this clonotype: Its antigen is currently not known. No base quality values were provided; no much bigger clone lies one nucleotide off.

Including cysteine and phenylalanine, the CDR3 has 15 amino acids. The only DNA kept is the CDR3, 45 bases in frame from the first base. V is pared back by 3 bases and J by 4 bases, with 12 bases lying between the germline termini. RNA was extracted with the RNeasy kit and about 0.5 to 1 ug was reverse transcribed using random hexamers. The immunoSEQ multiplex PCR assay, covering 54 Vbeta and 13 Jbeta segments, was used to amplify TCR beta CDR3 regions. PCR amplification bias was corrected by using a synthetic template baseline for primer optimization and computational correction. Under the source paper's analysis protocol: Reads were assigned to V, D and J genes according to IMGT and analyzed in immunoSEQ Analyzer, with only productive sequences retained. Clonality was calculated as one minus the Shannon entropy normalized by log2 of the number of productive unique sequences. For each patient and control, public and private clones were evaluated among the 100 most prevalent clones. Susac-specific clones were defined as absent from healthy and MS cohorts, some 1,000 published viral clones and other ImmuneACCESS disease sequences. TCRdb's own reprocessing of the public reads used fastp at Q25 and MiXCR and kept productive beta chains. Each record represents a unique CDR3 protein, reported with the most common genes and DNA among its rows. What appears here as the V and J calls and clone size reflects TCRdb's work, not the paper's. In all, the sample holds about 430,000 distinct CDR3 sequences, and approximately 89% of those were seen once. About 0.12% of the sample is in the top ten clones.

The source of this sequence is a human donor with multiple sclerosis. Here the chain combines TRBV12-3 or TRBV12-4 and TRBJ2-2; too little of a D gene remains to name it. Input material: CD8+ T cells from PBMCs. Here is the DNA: TGTGCCAGCAGTTTCGCAGACGTAGGCACCGGGGAGCTGTTTTTT. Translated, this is CASSFADVGTGELFF.